This T cell receptor beta chain was profiled in a study of OX40 agonist ivuxolimab in advanced cancers. Findings of the study overall: The study found that CD8+ T cells averaged more expanded clones than CD4+.

As regards this clone: Antigen specificity is unknown.

The table came from immunoSEQ multiplex PCR; TCRdb's copy has only in-frame clones and leaves some out. The sample lists approximately 84,000 clones; roughly nine tenths were seen once. The sequencing here drew on CD4+ or CD8+ T cells sorted from blood, taken in a trial of the OX40 agonist ivuxolimab. This TCR derives from an adult with an advanced solid tumor such as melanoma, head and neck, liver or kidney cancer.

The CDR3 DNA sequence: TGCGCCAGCCACCCCTTGGGTAGCGGGGGCCGAACTAGCACAGATACGCAGTATTTT. Translation gives CASHPLGSGGRTSTDTQYF. The V and J genes are TRBV5-1 and TRBJ2-3; 9 positions match TRBD2. The germline V gene has CDR1 SGHRS and CDR2 YFSETQ. The CDR3 sequence is 19 residues long. V trimming: 7 bases; J trimming: 0 bases; junction bases outside the gene matches: 18.